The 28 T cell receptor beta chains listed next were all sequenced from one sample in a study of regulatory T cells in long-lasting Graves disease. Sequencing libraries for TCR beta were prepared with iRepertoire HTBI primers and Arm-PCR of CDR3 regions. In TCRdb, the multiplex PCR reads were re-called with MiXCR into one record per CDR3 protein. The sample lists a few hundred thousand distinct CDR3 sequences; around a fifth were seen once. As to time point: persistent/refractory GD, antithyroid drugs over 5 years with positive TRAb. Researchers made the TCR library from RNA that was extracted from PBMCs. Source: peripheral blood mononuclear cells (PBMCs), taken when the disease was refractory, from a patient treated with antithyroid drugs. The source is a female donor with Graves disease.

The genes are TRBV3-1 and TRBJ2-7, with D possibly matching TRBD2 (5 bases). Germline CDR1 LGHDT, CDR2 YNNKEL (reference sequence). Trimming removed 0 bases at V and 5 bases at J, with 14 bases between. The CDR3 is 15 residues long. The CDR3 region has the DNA TGTGCCAGCAGCCAAGATACGCTAGCTGTCAACGAGCAGTACTTC. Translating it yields CASSQDTLAVNEQYF.

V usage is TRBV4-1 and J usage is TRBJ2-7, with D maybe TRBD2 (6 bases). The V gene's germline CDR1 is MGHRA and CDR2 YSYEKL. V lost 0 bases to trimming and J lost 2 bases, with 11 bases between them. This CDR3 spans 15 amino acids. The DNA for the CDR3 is TGCGCCAGCAGCCAAGATCTACTAGCCACCTACGAGCAGTACTTC. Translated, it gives CASSQDLLATYEQYF.

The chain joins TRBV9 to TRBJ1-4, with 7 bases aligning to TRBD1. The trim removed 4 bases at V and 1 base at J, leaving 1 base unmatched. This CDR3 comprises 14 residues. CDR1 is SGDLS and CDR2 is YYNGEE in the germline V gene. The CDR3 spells CASSRDRTNEKLFF. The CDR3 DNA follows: TGTGCCAGCAGCAGGGACAGAACTAATGAAAAACTGTTTTTT. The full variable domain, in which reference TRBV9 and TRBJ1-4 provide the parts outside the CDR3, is DSGVTQTPKHLITATGQRVTLRCSPRSGDLSVYWYQQSLDQGLQFLIQYYNGEERAKGNILERFSAQQFPDLHSELNLSSLELGDSALYFCASSRDRTNEKLFFGSGTQLSVL.

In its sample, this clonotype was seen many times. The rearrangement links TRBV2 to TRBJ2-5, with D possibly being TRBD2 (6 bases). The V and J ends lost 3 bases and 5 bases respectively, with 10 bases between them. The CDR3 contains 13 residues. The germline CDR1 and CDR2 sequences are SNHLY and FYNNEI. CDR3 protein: CASSDYRGETQYF. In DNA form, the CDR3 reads TGTGCCAGCAGTGACTACCGGGGGGAGACCCAGTACTTC.

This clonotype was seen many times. CDR3 region: CASSFVEDTEAFF. DNA of the CDR3: TGTGCCAGCAGTTTCGTTGAAGACACTGAAGCTTTCTTT. The rearrangement uses TRBV12-3 or TRBV12-4 and TRBJ1-1, with D uncertain. Trimming cost V 3 bases and J 3 bases, with 8 bases left between them. The CDR3 loop spans 13 amino acids.

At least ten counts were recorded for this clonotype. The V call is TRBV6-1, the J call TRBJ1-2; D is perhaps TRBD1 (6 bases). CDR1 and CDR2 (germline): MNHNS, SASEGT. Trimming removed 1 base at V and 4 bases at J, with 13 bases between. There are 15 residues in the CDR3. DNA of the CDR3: TGTGCCAGCAGTGAAGGGACGGGGGCAGGCTATGGCTACACCTTC. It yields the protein CASSEGTGAGYGYTF.

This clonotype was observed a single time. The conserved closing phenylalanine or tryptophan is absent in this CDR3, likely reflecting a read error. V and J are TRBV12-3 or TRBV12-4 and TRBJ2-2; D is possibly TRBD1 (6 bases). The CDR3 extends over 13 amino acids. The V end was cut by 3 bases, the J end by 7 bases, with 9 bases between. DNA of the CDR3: TGTGCCAGCAGTTTCAAGGGGGTCGGGGAGCTGTTTCTT. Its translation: CASSFKGVGELFL.

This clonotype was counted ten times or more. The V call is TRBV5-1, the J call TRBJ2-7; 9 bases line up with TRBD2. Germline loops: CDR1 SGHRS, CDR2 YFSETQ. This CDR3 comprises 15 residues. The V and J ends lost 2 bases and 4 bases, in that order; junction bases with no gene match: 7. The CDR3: CASSLNSGSAYEQYF. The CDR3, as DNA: TGCGCCAGCAGCTTAAATAGCGGGAGCGCATACGAGCAGTACTTC.

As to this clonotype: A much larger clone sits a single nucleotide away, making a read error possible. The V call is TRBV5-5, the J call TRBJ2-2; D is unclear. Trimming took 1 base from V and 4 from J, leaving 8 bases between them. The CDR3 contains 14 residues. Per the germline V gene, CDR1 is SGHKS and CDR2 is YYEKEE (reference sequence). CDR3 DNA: TGTGCCAGCAGCTTGAAAGGCGGCACCGGGGAGCTGTTTTTT. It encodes CASSLKGGTGELFF.

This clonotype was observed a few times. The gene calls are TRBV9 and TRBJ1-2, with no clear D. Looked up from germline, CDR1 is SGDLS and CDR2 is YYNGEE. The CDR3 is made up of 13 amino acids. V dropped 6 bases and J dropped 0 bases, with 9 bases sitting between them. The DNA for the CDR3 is TGTGCCAGCAATAAAGACTCTAACTATGGCTACACCTTC. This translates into CASNKDSNYGYTF.

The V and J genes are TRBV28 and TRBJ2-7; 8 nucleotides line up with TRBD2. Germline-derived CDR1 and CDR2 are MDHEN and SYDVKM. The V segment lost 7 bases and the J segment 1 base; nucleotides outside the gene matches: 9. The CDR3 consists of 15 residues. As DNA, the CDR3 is TGTGCCAGCAACCCCTCGGTAGCGGGGTCCTACGAGCAGTACTTC. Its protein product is CASNPSVAGSYEQYF.

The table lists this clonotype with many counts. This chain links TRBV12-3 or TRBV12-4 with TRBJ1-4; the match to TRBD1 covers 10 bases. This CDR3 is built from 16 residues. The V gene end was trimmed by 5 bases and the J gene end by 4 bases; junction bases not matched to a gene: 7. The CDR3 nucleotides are TGTGCCAGCAGTCCCGGGACAGGGGCGGTTAATGAAAAACTGTTTTTT. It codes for CASSPGTGAVNEKLFF.

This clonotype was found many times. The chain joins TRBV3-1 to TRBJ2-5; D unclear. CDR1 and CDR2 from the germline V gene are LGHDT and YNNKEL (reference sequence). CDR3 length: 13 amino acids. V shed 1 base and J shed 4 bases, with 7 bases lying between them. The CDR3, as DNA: TGTGCCAGCAGCCAAGGGCGGATAGAGACCCAGTACTTC. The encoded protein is CASSQGRIETQYF.

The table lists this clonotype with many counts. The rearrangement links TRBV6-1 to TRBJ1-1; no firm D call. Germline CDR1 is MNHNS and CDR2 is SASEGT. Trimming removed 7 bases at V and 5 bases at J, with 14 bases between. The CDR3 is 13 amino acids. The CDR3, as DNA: TGTGCCAGCACGCCCGCCTGGGAGACTGAAGCTTTCTTT. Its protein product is CASTPAWETEAFF.

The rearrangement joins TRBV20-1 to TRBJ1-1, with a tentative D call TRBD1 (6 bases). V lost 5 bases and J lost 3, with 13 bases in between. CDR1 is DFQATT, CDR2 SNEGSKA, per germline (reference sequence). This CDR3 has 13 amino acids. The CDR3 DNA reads TGCAGTGCTCCAGTTGACAGGTACACTGAAGCTTTCTTT. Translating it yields CSAPVDRYTEAFF.

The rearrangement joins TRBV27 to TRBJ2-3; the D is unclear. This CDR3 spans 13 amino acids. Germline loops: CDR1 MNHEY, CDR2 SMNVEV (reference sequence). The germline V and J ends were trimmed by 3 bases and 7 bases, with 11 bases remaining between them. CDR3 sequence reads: CASSFGPRNTQYF. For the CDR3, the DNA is TGTGCCAGCAGTTTTGGCCCCAGAAATACGCAGTATTTT.

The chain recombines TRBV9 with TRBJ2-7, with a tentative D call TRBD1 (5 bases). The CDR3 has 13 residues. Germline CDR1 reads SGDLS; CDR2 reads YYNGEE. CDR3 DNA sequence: TGTGCGAGTCCGGGCAGGGCGGTTTACGAGCAGTACTTC. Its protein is CASPGRAVYEQYF.

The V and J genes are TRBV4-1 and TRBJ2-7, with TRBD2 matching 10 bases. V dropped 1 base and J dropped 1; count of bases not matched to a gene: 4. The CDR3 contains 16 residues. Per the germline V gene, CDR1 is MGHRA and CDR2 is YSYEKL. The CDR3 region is CASSQGGLAESYEQYF. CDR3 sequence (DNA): TGCGCCAGCAGCCAAGGAGGACTAGCGGAGTCCTACGAGCAGTACTTC.

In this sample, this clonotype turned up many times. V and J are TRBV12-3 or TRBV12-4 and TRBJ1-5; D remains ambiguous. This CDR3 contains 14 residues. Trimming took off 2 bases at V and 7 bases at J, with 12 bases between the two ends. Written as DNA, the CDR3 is TGTGCCAGCAGTTTAACGGGGTCTGGCCAGCCCCAGCATTTT. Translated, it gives CASSLTGSGQPQHF.

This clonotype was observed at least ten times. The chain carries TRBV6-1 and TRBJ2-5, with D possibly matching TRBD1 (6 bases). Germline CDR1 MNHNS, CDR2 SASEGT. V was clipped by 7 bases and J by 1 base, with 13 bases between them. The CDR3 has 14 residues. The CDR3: CASNWGLRQETQYF. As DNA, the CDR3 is TGTGCCAGCAATTGGGGGCTCCGCCAAGAGACCCAGTACTTC.

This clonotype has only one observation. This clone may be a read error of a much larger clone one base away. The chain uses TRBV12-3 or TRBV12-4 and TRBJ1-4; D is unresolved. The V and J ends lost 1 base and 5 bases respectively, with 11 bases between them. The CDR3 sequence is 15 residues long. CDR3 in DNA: TGTGCCAGCAGTTTAGGGGAGGTCTACAATGAAAAACTGTTTTTT. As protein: CASSLGEVYNEKLFF.

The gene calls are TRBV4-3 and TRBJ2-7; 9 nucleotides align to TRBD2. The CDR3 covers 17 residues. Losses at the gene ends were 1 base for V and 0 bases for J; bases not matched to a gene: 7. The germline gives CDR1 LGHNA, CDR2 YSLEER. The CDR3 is CASSQGAGGFASYEQYF. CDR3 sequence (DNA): TGCGCCAGCAGCCAAGGGGCGGGAGGGTTCGCCTCCTACGAGCAGTACTTC.

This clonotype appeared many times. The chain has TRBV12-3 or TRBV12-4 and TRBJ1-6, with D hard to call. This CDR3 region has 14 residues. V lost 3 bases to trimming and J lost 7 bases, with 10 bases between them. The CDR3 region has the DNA TGTGCCAGCAGTTTTTCGTTTGGGAATTCACCCCTCCACTTT. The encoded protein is CASSFSFGNSPLHF.

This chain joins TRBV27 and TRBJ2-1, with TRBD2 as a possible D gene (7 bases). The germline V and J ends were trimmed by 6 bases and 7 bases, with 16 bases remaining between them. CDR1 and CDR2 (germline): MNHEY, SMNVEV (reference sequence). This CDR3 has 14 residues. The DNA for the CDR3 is TGTGCCAGCAGCCGGAGGGGGGGCGGTAATGAGCAGTTCTTC. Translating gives CASSRRGGGNEQFF.

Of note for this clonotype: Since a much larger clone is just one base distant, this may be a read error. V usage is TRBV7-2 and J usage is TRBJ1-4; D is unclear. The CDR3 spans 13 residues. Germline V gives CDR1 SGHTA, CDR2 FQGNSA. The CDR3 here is CASSPQFNEKLLF. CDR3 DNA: TGTGCCAGCAGCCCGCAATTCAATGAAAAACTGCTTTTT.

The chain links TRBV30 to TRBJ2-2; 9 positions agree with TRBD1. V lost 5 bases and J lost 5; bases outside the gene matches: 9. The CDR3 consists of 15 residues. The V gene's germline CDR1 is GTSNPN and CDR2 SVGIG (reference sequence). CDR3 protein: CAWGTGFVRTGELFF. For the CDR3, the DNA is TGTGCCTGGGGGACAGGGTTCGTGAGAACCGGGGAGCTGTTTTTT.

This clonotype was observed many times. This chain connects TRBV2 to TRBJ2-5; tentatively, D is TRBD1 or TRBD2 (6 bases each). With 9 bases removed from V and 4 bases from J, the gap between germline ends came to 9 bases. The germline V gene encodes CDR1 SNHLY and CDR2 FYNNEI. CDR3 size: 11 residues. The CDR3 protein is CARQGGETQYF. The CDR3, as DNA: TGTGCCAGACAGGGAGGAGAGACCCAGTACTTC.

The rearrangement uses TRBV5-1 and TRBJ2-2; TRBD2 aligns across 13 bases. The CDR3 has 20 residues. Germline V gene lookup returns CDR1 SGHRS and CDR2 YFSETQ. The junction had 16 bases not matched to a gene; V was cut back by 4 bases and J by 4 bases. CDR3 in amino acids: CASSAPPGLAGAWSTGELFF. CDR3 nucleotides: TGCGCCAGCAGCGCCCCTCCAGGACTAGCGGGAGCCTGGAGCACCGGGGAGCTGTTTTTT.